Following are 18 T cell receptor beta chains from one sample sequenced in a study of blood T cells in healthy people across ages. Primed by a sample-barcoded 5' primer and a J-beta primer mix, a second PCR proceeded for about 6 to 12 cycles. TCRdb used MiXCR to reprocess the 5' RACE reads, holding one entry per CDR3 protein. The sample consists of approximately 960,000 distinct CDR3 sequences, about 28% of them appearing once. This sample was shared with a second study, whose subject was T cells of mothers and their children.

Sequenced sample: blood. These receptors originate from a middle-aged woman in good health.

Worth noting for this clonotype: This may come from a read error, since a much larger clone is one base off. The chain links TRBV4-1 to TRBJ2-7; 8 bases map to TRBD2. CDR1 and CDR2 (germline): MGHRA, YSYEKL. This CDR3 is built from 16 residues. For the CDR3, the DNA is TGCGCCAGCAGCCAAGAGTCACTAGCGGCTGGAAGAGAGCGGTACTTC. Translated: CASSQESLAAGRERYF.

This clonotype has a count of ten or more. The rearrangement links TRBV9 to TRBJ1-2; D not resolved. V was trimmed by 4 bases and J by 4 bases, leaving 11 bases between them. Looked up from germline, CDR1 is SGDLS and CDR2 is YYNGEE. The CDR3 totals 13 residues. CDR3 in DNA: TGTGCCAGCAGCCCCCGAGGGAGCTATGGCTACACCTTC. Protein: CASSPRGSYGYTF.

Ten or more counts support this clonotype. The CDR3 protein is CASSPTEYEQYF. DNA of the CDR3: TGTGCCAGCAGCCCGACAGAATACGAGCAGTACTTC. The genes are TRBV6-5 and TRBJ2-7; the D gene is possibly TRBD1 (5 bases). Trimming took 6 bases from V and 4 from J, leaving 10 bases between them. The germline CDR1 and CDR2 sequences are MNHEY and SVGAGI. The CDR3 consists of 12 residues.

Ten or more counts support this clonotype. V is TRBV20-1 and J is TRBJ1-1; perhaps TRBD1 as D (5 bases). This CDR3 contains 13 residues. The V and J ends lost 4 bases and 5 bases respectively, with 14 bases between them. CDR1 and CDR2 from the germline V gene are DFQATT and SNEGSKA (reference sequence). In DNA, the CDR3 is TGCAGTGCTAACGAAGGGGTTTTGACTGAAGCTTTCTTT. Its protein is CSANEGVLTEAFF.

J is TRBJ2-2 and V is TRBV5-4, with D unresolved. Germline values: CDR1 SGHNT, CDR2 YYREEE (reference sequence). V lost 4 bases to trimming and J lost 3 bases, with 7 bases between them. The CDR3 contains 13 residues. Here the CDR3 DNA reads TGTGCCAGCAGCCCGGCGGACACCGGGGAGCTGTTTTTT. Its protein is CASSPADTGELFF.

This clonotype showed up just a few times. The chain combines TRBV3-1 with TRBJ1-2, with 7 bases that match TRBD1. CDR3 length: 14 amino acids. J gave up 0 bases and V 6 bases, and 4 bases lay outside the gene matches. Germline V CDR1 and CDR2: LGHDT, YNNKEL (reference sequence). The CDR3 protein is CASRTQGTNYGYTF. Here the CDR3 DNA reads TGTGCCAGCAGAACACAGGGGACTAACTATGGCTACACCTTC.

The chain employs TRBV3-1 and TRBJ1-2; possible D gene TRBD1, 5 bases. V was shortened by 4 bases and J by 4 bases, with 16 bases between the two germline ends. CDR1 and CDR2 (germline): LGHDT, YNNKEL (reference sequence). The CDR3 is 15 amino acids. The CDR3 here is CASSRGYQGGYGYTF. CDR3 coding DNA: TGTGCCAGCAGCCGAGGGTACCAGGGCGGCTATGGCTACACCTTC.

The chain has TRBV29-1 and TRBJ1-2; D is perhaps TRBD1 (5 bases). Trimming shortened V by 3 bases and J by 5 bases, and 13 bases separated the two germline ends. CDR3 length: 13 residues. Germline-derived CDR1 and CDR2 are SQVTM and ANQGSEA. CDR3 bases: TGCAGCGTTGAGTCCCGGGGGGGGTATGGCTACACCTTC. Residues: CSVESRGGYGYTF.

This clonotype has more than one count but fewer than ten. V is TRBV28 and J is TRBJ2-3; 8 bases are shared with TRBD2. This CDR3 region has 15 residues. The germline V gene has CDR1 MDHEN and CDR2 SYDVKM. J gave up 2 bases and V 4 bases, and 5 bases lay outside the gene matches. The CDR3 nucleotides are TGTGCCAGCAGTTCTAGGACTAGCCCCACAGATACGCAGTATTTT. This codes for CASSSRTSPTDTQYF.

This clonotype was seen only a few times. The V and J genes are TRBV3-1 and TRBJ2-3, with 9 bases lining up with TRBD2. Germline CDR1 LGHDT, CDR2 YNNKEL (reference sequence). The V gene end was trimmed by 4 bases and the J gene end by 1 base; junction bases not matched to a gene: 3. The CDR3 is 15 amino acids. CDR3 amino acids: CASSRSGGRTDTQYF. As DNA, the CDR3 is TGTGCCAGCAGCCGCAGCGGGGGGCGCACAGATACGCAGTATTTT.

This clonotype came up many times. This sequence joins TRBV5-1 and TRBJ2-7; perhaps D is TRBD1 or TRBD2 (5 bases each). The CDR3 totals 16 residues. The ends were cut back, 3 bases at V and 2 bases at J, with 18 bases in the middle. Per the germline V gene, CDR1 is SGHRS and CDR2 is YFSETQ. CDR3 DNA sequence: TGCGCCAGCAGCTCCTCGTCGGGACGGTTGACCTACGAGCAGTACTTC. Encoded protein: CASSSSSGRLTYEQYF.

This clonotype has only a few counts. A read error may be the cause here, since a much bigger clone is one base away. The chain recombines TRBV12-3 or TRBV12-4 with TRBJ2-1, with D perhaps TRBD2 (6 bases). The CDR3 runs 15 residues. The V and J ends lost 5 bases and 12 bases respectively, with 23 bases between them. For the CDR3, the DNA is TGTGCCAGCAGTCTTAGACGGAGCGGAGGGCCGGGGCAGTTCTTC. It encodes CASSLRRSGGPGQFF.

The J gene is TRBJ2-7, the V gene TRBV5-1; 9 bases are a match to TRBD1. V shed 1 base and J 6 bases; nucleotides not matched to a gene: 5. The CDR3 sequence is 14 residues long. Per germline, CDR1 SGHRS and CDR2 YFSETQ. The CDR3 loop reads CASSLTGGASEQYF. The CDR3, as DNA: TGCGCCAGCAGCTTGACAGGGGGCGCATCCGAGCAGTACTTC.

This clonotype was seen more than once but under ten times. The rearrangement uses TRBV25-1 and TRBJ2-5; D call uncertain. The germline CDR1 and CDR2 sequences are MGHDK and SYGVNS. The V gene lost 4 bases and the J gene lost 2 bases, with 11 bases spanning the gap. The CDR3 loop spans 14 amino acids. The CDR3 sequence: CASSVYPQQETQYF. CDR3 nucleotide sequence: TGTGCCAGCAGTGTTTACCCACAGCAAGAGACCCAGTACTTC.

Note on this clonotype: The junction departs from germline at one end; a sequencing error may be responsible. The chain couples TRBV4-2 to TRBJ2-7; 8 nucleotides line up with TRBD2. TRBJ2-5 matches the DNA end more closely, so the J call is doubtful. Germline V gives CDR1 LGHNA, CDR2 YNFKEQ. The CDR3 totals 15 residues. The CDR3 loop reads CARSQDRTSIKTQYF. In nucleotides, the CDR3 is TGTGCCCGCAGCCAAGACCGGACTAGCATTAAGACCCAGTACTTC.

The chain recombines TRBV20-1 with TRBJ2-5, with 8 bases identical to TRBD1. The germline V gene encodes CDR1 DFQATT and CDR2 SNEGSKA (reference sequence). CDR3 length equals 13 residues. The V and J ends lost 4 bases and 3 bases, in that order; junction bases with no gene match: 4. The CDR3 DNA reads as TGCAGTGCTAATGACAGGGGCGAAGAGACCCAGTACTTC. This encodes CSANDRGEETQYF.

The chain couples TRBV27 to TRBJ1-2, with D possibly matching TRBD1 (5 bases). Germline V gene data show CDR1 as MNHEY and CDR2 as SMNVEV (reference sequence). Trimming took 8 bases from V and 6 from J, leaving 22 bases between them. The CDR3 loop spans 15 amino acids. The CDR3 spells CASGGAGSALHGYTF. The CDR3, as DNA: TGTGCCAGCGGAGGGGCAGGGTCCGCGTTGCATGGCTACACCTTC.

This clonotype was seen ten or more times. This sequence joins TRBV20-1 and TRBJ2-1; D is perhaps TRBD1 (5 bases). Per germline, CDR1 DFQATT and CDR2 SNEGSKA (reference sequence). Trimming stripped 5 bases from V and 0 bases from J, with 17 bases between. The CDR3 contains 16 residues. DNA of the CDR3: TGCAGTGCTCCCACCCAAACAGGACCCTCCTACAATGAGCAGTTCTTC. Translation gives CSAPTQTGPSYNEQFF.